Listed below are T cell receptor beta chains from one sample, sequenced in a study of cytomegalovirus exposure and HLA in healthy donors. Generated by immunoSEQ multiplex PCR, the TCRdb table keeps only in-frame clones and is missing some. The sample includes 210,000 or so clones, more than 60% of them seen just once. Input material: PBMCs. These TCRs come from a man between 40 and 49 years old in good health and CMV-seronegative. CDR3s include the opening cysteine and the closing phenylalanine or tryptophan. A D gene is named only where the DNA matches it firmly. The size of a clone is reported for some rows only, either as once, few or many, or as a class for expanded clones.

CDR3aa	CDR3nt	v_gene	j_gene	abundance	d_gene
CASSLGQAGGEQFF	TGCGCCAGCAGCTTGGGGCAAGCAGGAGGGGAGCAGTTCTTC	TRBV5-1	TRBJ2-1	once	.
CAWSGDTGMRGYTF	TGTGCCTGGAGCGGAGATACAGGGATGCGGGGCTACACCTTC	TRBV30	TRBJ1-2	.	.
CATSTWAAGLHSGANVLTF	TGTGCCACCAGCACTTGGGCCGCGGGACTCCACTCTGGGGCCAACGTCCTGACTTTC	TRBV15	TRBJ2-6	once	.
CASSAGTGYEQYF	TGTGCCAGCAGCGCGGGGACAGGGTATGAGCAGTACTTC	TRBV9	TRBJ2-7	.	TRBD1
CASSPLTQNYGYTF	TGTGCCAGCAGCCCCCTGACACAGAACTATGGCTACACCTTC	TRBV13	TRBJ1-2	.	.
CATLILAGRLFYEQYF	TGTGCCACCCTAATCTTAGCGGGACGCCTATTCTACGAGCAGTACTTC	TRBV2	TRBJ2-7	.	TRBD2
CASSSGHRSYGYTF	TGTGCCAGCTCTTCTGGACACCGAAGCTATGGCTACACCTTC	TRBV6-5	TRBJ1-2	.	.
CASSLKVKRDTQYF	TGTGCCAGCAGCTTAAAAGTGAAGCGAGATACGCAGTATTTT	TRBV5-6	TRBJ2-3	.	.
CASKTRRTGGDGYTF	TGTGCCAGCAAAACCAGAAGGACAGGGGGGGATGGCTACACCTTC	TRBV6-5	TRBJ1-2	.	TRBD1
CASSLVEGWESGANVLTF	TGTGCCAGCAGCTTAGTAGAGGGTTGGGAATCTGGGGCCAACGTCCTGACTTTC	TRBV7-6	TRBJ2-6	.	.
CASSLTAGSYNEQFF	TGCGCCAGCAGCTTGACGGCGGGCTCCTACAATGAGCAGTTCTTC	TRBV5-1	TRBJ2-1	.	.
CASSVGSGGIYNEQFF	TGTGCCAGCAGCGTGGGTTCTGGGGGGATCTACAATGAGCAGTTCTTC	TRBV9	TRBJ2-1	few	.
CASSGLAGSGELFF	TGTGCCAGCAGCGGCCTAGCGGGAAGCGGGGAGCTGTTTTTT	TRBV9	TRBJ2-2	few	TRBD2
CASSLGGGGLYEQYF	TGTGCCAGCAGCCTGGGGGGCGGGGGACTTTACGAGCAGTACTTC	TRBV7-2	TRBJ2-7	.	.
CASSLASGGYTF	TGTGCCAGCAGCTTGGCAAGCGGTGGCTACACCTTC	TRBV7-9	TRBJ1-2	.	.